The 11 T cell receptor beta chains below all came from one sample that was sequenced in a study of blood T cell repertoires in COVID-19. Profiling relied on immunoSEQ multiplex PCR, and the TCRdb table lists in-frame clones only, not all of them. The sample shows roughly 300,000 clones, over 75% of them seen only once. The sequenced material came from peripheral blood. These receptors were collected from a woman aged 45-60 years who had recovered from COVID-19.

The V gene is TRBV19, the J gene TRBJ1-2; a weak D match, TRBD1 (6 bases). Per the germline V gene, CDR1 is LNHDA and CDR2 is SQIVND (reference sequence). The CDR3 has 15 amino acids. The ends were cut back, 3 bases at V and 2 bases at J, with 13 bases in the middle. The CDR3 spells CASSIPSQGNYGYTF. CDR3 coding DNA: TGTGCCAGTAGTATCCCTTCCCAGGGGAACTATGGCTACACCTTC.

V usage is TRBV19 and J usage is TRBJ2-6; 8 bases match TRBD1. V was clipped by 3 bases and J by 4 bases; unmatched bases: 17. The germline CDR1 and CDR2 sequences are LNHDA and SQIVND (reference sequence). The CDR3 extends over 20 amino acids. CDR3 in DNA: TGTGCCAGTAGTATGCCAGTGGGGACAGGACGATTTAGCGGGGCCAACGTCCTGACTTTC. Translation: CASSMPVGTGRFSGANVLTF.

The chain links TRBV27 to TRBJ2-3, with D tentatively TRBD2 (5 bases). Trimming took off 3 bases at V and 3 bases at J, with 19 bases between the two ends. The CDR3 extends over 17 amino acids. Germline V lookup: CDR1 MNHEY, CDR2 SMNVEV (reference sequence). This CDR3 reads CASSFLQRPSGTDTQYF. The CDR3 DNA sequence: TGTGCCAGCAGTTTTTTACAAAGGCCGAGCGGTACAGATACGCAGTATTTT.

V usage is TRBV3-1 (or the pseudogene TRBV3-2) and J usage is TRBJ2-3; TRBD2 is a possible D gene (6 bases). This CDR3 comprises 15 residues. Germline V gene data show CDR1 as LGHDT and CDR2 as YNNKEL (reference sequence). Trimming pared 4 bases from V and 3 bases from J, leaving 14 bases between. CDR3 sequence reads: CASSRTPGETDTQYF. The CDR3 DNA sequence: TGTGCCAGCAGCCGGACCCCGGGGGAGACAGATACGCAGTATTTT.

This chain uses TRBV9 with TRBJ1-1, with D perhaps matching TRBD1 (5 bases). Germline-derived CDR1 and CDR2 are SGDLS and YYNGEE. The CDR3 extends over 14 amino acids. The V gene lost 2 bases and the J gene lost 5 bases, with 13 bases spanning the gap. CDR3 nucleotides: TGTGCCAGCAGCGTTTTCCCCCGGGGGACTGAAGCTTTCTTT. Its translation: CASSVFPRGTEAFF.

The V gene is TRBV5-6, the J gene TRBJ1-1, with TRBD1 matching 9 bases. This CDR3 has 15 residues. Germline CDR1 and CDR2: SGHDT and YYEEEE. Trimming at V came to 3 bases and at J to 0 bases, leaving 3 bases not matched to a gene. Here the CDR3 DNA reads TGTGCCAGCAGCTGGGGACAGGGTCTGAACACTGAAGCTTTCTTT. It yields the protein CASSWGQGLNTEAFF. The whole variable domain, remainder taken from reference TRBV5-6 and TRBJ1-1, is DAGVTQSPTHLIKTRGQQVTLRCSPKSGHDTVSWYQQALGQGPQFIFQYYEEEERQRGNFPDRFSGHQFPNYSSELNVNALLLGDSALYLCASSWGQGLNTEAFFGQGTRLTVV.

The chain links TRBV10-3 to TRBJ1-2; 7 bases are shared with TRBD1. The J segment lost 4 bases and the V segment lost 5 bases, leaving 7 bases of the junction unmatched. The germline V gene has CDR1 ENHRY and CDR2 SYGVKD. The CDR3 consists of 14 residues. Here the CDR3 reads CAISLGTESYGYTF. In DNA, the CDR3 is TGTGCCATCAGTTTGGGGACAGAGTCCTATGGCTACACCTTC.

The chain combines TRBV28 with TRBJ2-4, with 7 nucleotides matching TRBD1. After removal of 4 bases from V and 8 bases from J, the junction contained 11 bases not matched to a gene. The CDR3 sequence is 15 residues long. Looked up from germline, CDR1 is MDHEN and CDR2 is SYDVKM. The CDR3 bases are TGTGCCAGCAGTTCCCCGACAGGGATGATGTACATTCAGTACTTC. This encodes CASSSPTGMMYIQYF.

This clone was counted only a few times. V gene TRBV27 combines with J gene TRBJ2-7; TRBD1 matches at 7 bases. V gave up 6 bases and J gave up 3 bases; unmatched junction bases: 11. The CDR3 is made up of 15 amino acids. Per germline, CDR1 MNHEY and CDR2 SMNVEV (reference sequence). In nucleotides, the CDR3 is TGTGCCAGCAGACCGAACCGGGACAGAGTCTACGAGCAGTACTTC. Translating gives CASRPNRDRVYEQYF.

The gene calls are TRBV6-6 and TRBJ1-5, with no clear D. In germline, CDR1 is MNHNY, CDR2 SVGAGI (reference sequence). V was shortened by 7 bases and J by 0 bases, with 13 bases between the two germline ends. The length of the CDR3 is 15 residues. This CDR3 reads CASKLGYNSNQPQHF. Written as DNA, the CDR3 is TGTGCCAGCAAGCTAGGATACAATAGCAATCAGCCCCAGCATTTT.

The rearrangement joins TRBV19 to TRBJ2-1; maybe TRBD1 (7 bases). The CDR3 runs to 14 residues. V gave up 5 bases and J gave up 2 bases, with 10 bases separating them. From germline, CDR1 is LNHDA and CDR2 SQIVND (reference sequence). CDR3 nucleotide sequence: TGTGCCAGTAGTCTCAGGGGGGCCTACAATGAGCAGTTCTTC. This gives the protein CASSLRGAYNEQFF.